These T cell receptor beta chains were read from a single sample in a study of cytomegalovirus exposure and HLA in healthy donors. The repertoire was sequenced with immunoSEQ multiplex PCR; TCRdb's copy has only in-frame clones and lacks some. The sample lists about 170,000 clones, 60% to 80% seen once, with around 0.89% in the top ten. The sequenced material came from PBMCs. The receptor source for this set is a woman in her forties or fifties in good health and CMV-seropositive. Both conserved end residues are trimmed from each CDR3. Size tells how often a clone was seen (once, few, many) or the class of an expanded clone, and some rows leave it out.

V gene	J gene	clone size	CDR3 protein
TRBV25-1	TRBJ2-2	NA	ASKTSGKAGELF
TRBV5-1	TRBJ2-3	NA	ASSLGRTSGGAADTQY
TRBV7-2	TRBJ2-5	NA	ASSSTTEYQETQY
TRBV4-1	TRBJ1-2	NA	ASSQARTGGGYT
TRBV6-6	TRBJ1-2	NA	ASSPTANYGYT
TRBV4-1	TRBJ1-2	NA	ASSPSRTGRGYT
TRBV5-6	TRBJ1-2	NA	ASSRGQSYYGYT
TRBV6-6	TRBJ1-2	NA	ASSRGTGGSYGYT
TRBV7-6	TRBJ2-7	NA	ASSLVGGPSYEQY
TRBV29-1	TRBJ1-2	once	SALGEGGYT
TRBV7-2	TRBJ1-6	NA	ASSLIGQINSPLH
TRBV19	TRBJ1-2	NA	ASSITLAGLTYGYT
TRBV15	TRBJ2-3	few	ATSRDSVLAADTQY
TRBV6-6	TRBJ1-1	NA	AIGGRQGNTEAF
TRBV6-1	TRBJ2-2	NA	ASSEVGAGELF
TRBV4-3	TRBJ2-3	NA	ASSQVASTDTQY
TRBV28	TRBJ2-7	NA	ASRPPPGTASYEQY
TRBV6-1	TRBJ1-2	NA	ASTLDRAFGGYT
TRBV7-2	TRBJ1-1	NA	ASSLFGNTEAF
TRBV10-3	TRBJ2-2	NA	AISGPIAGELF
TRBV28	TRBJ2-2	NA	ASSTLAGGTTGELF
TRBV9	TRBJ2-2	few	ASSGRGLGELF
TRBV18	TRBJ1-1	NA	ASSPTPTSEAF
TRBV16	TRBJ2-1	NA	ASSQFGLAGRDEQF
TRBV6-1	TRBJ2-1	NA	ASSDWLAVNNEQF
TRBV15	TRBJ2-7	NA	ATSRDLDRAYEQY
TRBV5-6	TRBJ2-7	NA	ASSLSPRGHEQY
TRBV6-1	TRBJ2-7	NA	ASSESLAGVISEQY
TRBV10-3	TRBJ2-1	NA	AISESGGQGVNEQF
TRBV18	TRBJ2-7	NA	ASSLGTGDTYEQY
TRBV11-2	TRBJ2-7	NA	ASSFGTSGRFYEQY
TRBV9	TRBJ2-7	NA	ASSVGVSGGPYEQY
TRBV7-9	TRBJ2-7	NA	ASSLSGGYEQY